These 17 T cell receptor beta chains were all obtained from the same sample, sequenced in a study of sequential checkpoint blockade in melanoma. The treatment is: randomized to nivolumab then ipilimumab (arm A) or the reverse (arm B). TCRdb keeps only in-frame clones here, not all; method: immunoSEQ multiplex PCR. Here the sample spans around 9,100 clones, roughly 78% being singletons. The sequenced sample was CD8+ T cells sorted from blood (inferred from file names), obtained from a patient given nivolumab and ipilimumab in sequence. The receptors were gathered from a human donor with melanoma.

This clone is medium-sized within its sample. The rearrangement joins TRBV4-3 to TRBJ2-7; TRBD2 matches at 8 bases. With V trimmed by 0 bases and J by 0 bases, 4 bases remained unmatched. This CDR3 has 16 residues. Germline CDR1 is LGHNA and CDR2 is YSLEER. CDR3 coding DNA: TGCGCCAGCAGCCAAGAGGTAGCGGGGCTCTCCTACGAGCAGTACTTC. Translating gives CASSQEVAGLSYEQYF.

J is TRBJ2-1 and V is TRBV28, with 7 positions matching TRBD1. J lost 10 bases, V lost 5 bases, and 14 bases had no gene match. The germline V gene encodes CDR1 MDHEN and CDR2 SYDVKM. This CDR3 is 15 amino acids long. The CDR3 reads CASSGNRGLMHEQFF. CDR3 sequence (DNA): TGTGCCAGCAGTGGCAACAGGGGCCTCATGCACGAGCAGTTCTTC.

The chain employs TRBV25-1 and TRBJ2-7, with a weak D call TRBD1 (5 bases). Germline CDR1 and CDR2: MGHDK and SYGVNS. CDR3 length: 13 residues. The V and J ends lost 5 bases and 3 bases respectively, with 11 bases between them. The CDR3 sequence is CASSTVDSYEQYF. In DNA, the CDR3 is TGTGCCAGCAGTACGGTTGACAGCTACGAGCAGTACTTC.

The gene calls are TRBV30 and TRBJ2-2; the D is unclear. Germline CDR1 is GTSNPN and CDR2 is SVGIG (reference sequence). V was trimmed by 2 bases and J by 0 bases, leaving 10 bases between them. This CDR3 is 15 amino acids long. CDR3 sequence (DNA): TGTGCCTGGAGTCTTCTCCAGTCGAACACCGGGGAGCTGTTTTTT. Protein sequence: CAWSLLQSNTGELFF.

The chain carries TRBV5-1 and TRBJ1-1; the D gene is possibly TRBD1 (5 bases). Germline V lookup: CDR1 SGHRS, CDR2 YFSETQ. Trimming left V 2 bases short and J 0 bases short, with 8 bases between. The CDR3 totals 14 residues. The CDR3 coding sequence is TGCGCCAGCAGCTTAACAGGAATGAACACTGAAGCTTTCTTT. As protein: CASSLTGMNTEAFF.

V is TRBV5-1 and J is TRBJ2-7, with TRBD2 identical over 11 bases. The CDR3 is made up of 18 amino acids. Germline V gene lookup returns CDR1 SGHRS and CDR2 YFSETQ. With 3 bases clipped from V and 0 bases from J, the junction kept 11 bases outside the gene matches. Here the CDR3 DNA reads TGCGCCAGCAGCTCCGGATACTCTAGCGGGGGGTCCTCCTACGAGCAGTACTTC. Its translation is CASSSGYSSGGSSYEQYF.

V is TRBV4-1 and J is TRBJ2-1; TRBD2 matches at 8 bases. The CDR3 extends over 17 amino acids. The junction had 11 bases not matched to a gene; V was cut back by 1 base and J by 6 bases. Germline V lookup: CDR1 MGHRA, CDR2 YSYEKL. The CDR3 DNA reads TGCGCCAGCAGCCAAGGAACCGGTGGACTAGCAGGCAATGAGCAGTTCTTC. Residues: CASSQGTGGLAGNEQFF.

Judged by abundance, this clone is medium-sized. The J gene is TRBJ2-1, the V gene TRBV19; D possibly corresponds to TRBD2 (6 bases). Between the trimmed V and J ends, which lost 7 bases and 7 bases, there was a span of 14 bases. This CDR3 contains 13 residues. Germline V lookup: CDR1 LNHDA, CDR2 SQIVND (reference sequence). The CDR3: CASTSGGWNEQFF. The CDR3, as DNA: TGTGCCAGTACCTCCGGGGGTTGGAATGAGCAGTTCTTC.

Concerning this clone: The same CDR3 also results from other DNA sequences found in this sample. CDR3 sequence: CASSRGLAGYEQYF. The DNA for the CDR3 is TGTGCCAGCAGTCGAGGACTAGCGGGCTACGAGCAGTACTTC. This sequence joins TRBV6-5 and TRBJ2-7; the match to TRBD2 covers 11 bases. The germline CDR1 and CDR2 sequences are MNHEY and SVGAGI. The CDR3 totals 14 residues. V shed 5 bases and J 3 bases; nucleotides not matched to a gene: 3.

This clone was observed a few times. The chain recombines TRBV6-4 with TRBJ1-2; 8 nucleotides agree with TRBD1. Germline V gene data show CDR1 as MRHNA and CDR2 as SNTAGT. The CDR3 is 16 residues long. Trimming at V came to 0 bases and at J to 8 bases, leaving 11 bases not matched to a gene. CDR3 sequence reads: CASSDSETGGSGGYTF. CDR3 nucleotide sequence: TGTGCCAGCAGTGACTCTGAAACAGGGGGAAGCGGCGGCTACACCTTC.

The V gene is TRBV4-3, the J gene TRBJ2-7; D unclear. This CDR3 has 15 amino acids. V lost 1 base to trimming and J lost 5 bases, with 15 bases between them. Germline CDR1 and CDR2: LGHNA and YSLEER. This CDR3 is CASSQGFLGGDEQYF. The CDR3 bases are TGCGCCAGCAGCCAAGGATTCCTAGGTGGAGACGAGCAGTACTTC.

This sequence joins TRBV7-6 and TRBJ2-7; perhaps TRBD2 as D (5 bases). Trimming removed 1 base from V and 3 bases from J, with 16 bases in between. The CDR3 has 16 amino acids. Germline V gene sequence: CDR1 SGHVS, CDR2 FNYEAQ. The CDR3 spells CASSLERGPGNYEQYF. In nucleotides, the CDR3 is TGTGCCAGCAGCTTAGAACGGGGTCCTGGGAACTACGAGCAGTACTTC.

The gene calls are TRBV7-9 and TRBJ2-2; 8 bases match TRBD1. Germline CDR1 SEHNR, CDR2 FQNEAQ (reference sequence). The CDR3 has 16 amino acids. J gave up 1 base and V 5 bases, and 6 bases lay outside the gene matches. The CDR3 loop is CASSTTGTGNTGELFF. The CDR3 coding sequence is TGTGCCAGCAGCACGACCGGGACAGGGAACACCGGGGAGCTGTTTTTT.

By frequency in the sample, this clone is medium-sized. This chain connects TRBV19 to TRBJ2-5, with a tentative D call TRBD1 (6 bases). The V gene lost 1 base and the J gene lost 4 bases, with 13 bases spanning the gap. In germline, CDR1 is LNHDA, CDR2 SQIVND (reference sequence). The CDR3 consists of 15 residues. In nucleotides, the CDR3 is TGTGCCAGTAGTATAGCGGACAGCCACCGAGAGACCCAGTACTTC. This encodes CASSIADSHRETQYF.

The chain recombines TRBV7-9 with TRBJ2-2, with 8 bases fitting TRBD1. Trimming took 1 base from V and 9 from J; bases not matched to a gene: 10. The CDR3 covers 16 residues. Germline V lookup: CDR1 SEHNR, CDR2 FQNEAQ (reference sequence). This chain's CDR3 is CASSLGGQGFPRELFF. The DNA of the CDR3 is TGTGCCAGCAGCTTAGGAGGACAGGGCTTTCCCCGGGAGCTGTTTTTT.

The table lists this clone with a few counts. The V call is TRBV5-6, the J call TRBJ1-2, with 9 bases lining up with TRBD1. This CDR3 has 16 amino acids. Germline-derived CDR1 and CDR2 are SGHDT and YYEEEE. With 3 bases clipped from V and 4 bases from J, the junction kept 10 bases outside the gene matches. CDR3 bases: TGTGCCAGCAGCTGGGGACAGGGAGAAGCTATCTATGGCTACACCTTC. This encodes CASSWGQGEAIYGYTF.

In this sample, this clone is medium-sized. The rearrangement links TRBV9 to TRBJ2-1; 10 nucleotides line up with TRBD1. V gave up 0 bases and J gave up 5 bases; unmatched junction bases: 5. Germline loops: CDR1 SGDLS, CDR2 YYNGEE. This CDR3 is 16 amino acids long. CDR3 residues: CASSVDTGTGDNEQFF. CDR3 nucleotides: TGTGCCAGCAGCGTAGACACCGGGACAGGGGACAATGAGCAGTTCTTC. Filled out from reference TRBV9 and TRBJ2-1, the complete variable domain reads DSGVTQTPKHLITATGQRVTLRCSPRSGDLSVYWYQQSLDQGLQFLIQYYNGEERAKGNILERFSAQQFPDLHSELNLSSLELGDSALYFCASSVDTGTGDNEQFFGPGTRLTVL.